The 23 T cell receptor beta chains below all came from one sample that was sequenced in a study of T cell repertoires in cytomegalovirus infection. Their target antigens are unknown. Using its own MiXCR run on the reads, TCRdb lists one record per CDR3 protein. The profile covers approximately 70,000 distinct CDR3 sequences, with 22% appearing a single time and roughly three quarters taken by the ten largest. The sequenced sample was PBMCs, sequenced either directly or after in vitro stimulation (not recorded which). The receptor source for this set is a human donor in good health (CMV status not recorded). Some clones in this sample may be carry-over from other donors' samples.

The table lists this clonotype with many counts. This chain joins TRBV7-8 and TRBJ1-5, with TRBD1 identical over 9 bases. Germline V gene data show CDR1 as SGHVS and CDR2 as FQNEAQ. The CDR3 covers 17 residues. Trimming at V came to 5 bases and at J to 5 bases, leaving 13 bases not matched to a gene. Here the CDR3 DNA reads TGTGCCAGCAGCCCCGGGACAGGGACTGAGAGGTATCAGCCCCAGCATTTT. Protein product: CASSPGTGTERYQPQHF.

Ten or more counts support this clonotype. The V and J genes are TRBV12-3 or TRBV12-4 and TRBJ1-2, with D tentatively TRBD1 (6 bases). The CDR3 loop spans 16 amino acids. The ends were cut back, 8 bases at V and 1 base at J, with 20 bases in the middle. The DNA for the CDR3 is TGTGCCAGCTCCTACGGGACACCGGTCCTTAACTATGGCTACACCTTC. This encodes CASSYGTPVLNYGYTF.

The chain uses TRBV6-1 and TRBJ1-5; TRBD1 is a possible D gene (5 bases). Per germline, CDR1 MNHNS and CDR2 SASEGT. Trimming stripped 2 bases from V and 6 bases from J, with 17 bases between. This CDR3 comprises 16 residues. This CDR3 is CASSEPFRRDRQPQHF. The CDR3 bases are TGTGCCAGCAGTGAACCATTTCGCAGGGACCGTCAGCCCCAGCATTTT.

The chain recombines TRBV5-4 with TRBJ1-2, with TRBD1 matching 7 bases. The CDR3 consists of 15 residues. V was clipped by 0 bases and J by 3 bases; unmatched bases: 5. Germline loops: CDR1 SGHNT, CDR2 YYREEE (reference sequence). In DNA, the CDR3 is TGTGCCAGCAGCTTGGTTGGAGGGGGCTACTATGGCTACACCTTC. It is translated as CASSLVGGGYYGYTF.

This clonotype was seen ten or more times. V and J are TRBV7-3 and TRBJ2-1, with a tentative D call TRBD2 (5 bases). With 4 bases removed from V and 9 bases from J, the gap between germline ends came to 16 bases. Per germline, CDR1 SGHTA and CDR2 FQGTGA. The CDR3 length is 14 residues. The CDR3 protein is CASSSAGDWAEQFF. The CDR3 region has the DNA TGTGCCAGCAGCTCGGCCGGGGATTGGGCTGAGCAGTTCTTC.

In its sample, this clonotype was seen many times. The genes are TRBV7-2 and TRBJ2-3; TRBD2 matches 8 bases. CDR1 is SGHTA, CDR2 FQGNSA, per germline. The CDR3 consists of 17 residues. The junction had 6 bases not matched to a gene; V was cut back by 1 base and J by 0 bases. The CDR3 loop reads CASSLVRSGRSTDTQYF. The CDR3 nucleotides read TGTGCCAGCAGCTTAGTAAGGAGCGGGAGAAGCACAGATACGCAGTATTTT. Looking up the rest from reference TRBV7-2 and TRBJ2-3 gives the full variable domain: GAGVSQSPSNKVTEKGKDVELRCDPISGHTALYWYRQSLGQGLEFLIYFQGNSAPDKSGLPSDRFSAERTGGSVSTLTIQRTQQEDSAVYLCASSLVRSGRSTDTQYFGPGTRLTVL.

This clonotype has a single count. J is TRBJ1-5 and V is TRBV4-3, with D unclear. V was cut by 0 bases and J by 1 base, with 16 bases left in between. The germline CDR1 and CDR2 sequences are LGHNA and YSLEER. This CDR3 has 18 amino acids. The CDR3 region is CASSQDGAGYGSNQPQHF. CDR3 DNA: TGCGCCAGCAGCCAAGATGGTGCCGGATACGGAAGCAATCAGCCCCAGCATTTT.

There are many counts of this clonotype. The rearrangement links TRBV7-9 to TRBJ2-7, with TRBD1 matching 9 bases. Per the germline V gene, CDR1 is SEHNR and CDR2 is FQNEAQ (reference sequence). The CDR3 has 14 amino acids. The ends lost 4 bases at V and 6 bases at J; junction bases unmatched: 7. This CDR3 is CASSSWTGVGEQYF. The DNA for the CDR3 is TGTGCCAGCAGCTCATGGACAGGGGTTGGCGAGCAGTACTTC.

This clonotype was found a few times. The chain's CDR3 is CASSFDVRADTQYF. Here the CDR3 DNA reads TGTGCCAGCAGCTTCGACGTGAGGGCAGATACGCAGTATTTT. The V call is TRBV11-3, the J call TRBJ2-3, with a weak D call TRBD2 (5 bases). The CDR3 has 14 amino acids. The V gene's germline CDR1 is SGHNT and CDR2 YENEEA. The V end was cut by 3 bases, the J end by 4 bases, with 11 bases between. The complete variable domain, with remaining parts taken from reference TRBV11-3 and TRBJ2-3, reads EAGVVQSPRYKIIEKKQPVAFWCNPISGHNTLYWYLQNLGQGPELLIRYENEEAVDDSQLPKDRFSAERLKGVDSTLKIQPAELGDSAVYLCASSFDVRADTQYFGPGTRLTVL.

The chain joins TRBV7-2 to TRBJ1-2, with D hard to call. V was cut by 5 bases and J by 2 bases, with 15 bases left in between. Germline loops: CDR1 SGHTA, CDR2 FQGNSA. There are 15 residues in the CDR3. In nucleotides, the CDR3 is TGTGCCAGCAGCAAGAGAGGTGCCATAAACTATGGCTACACCTTC. As protein: CASSKRGAINYGYTF.

This clonotype was seen a few times. The chain combines TRBV7-2 with TRBJ1-2; D remains unclear. CDR1 and CDR2 from the germline V gene are SGHTA and FQGNSA. Trimming left V 7 bases short and J 7 bases short, with 22 bases between. The CDR3 totals 15 residues. The CDR3 here is CASTPSGPTLGGYTF. CDR3 DNA: TGTGCCAGCACCCCGAGCGGTCCCACCCTCGGTGGCTACACCTTC.

This clonotype was counted only a few times. The V call is TRBV7-8, the J call TRBJ2-7; no firm D call. Per germline, CDR1 SGHVS and CDR2 FQNEAQ. The V end lost 2 bases, the J end lost 4 bases, and 6 bases lay between the germline ends. This CDR3 is 12 amino acids long. CDR3 nucleotide sequence: TGTGCCAGCAGCTTAAAGTTTTACGAGCAGTACTTC. As protein: CASSLKFYEQYF. Full variable domain (remainder filled in from reference TRBV7-8 and TRBJ2-7): GAGVSQSPRYKVAKRGQDVALRCDPISGHVSLFWYQQALGQGPEFLTYFQNEAQLDKSGLPSDRFFAERPEGSVSTLKIQRTQQEDSAVYLCASSLKFYEQYFGPGTRLTVT.

This sequence joins TRBV18 and TRBJ2-7, with TRBD2 matching over 9 bases. The CDR3 consists of 15 residues. Trimming took 1 base from V and 3 from J; bases not matched to a gene: 4. Looked up from germline, CDR1 is KGHSH and CDR2 is LQKENI. The CDR3 sequence is CASSPRLAEVYEQYV. DNA of the CDR3: TGTGCCAGCTCACCACGACTAGCGGAGGTCTACGAGCAGTACGTC.

This clonotype was recorded at least ten times. V gene TRBV28 combines with J gene TRBJ1-2; 7 nucleotides match TRBD1. V lost 4 bases, J lost 2 bases, and 7 bases stayed unmatched. The CDR3 loop spans 15 amino acids. Germline-derived CDR1 and CDR2 are MDHEN and SYDVKM. The CDR3 spells CASSSTGTANYGYTF. The CDR3 nucleotides read TGTGCCAGCAGTTCCACCGGGACAGCCAACTATGGCTACACCTTC.

This clonotype showed up many times. The CDR3 bases are TGTGCCAGCAGCTTAGCGCGGGCTAGCACAGATACGCAGTATTTT. Translating it yields CASSLARASTDTQYF. The V gene is TRBV7-2, the J gene TRBJ2-3, with a weak D call TRBD2 (5 bases). This CDR3 spans 15 amino acids. The V and J ends lost 0 bases and 0 bases respectively, with 7 bases between them. In germline, CDR1 is SGHTA, CDR2 FQGNSA.

This clonotype was observed at least ten times. J is TRBJ2-1 and V is TRBV6-1; no definite D call. The CDR3 extends over 12 amino acids. V was cut by 4 bases and J by 4 bases, with 5 bases left in between. CDR1 and CDR2 (germline): MNHNS, SASEGT. DNA of the CDR3: TGTGCCAGCAGTGCCCTATACAATGAGCAGTTCTTC. Its protein product is CASSALYNEQFF.

CDR3 residues: CASSLGAGLAGDEQFF. The CDR3 region has the DNA TGTGCCAGCAGCTTAGGTGCTGGACTAGCGGGAGATGAGCAGTTCTTC. The chain joins TRBV7-9 to TRBJ2-1, with 13 bases aligning to TRBD2. The V segment lost 1 base and the J segment 8 bases; nucleotides outside the gene matches: 5. From germline, CDR1 is SEHNR and CDR2 FQNEAQ (reference sequence). The CDR3 contains 16 residues.

This chain uses TRBV6-5 with TRBJ1-2; D is unresolved. V was clipped by 6 bases and J by 2 bases, with 13 bases between them. This CDR3 spans 14 amino acids. Germline V gene lookup returns CDR1 MNHEY and CDR2 SVGAGI. In DNA form, the CDR3 reads TGTGCCAGCAGACTCCTAGCGGTCAACTATGGCTACACCTTC. It specifies CASRLLAVNYGYTF.

This clonotype was seen only once. The chain recombines TRBV7-3 with TRBJ1-1; D possibly corresponds to TRBD1 (6 bases). The germline CDR1 and CDR2 sequences are SGHTA and FQGTGA. This CDR3 is built from 15 residues. With 5 bases removed from V and 1 base from J, the gap between germline ends came to 14 bases. CDR3 DNA: TGTGCCAGCAGCCCACAGGGTATTGCGAACACTGAAGCTTTCTTT. It yields the protein CASSPQGIANTEAFF.

Of note for this clonotype: A read error may explain this, as a much larger clone is one base away. This chain connects TRBV7-8 to TRBJ2-1; the match to TRBD2 covers 10 bases. Germline values: CDR1 SGHVS, CDR2 FQNEAQ. The CDR3 spans 20 residues. In DNA, the CDR3 is TGTGGCAGCAGTGGTATAATGGGACTAGCGCATAGAGAAGGGGGCAATGAGCAGTTCTTC. Translated, it gives CGSSGIMGLAHREGGNEQFF.

This clonotype has at least ten counts. The rearrangement links TRBV7-2 to TRBJ2-5; TRBD2 agrees at 7 bases. J lost 5 bases, V lost 3 bases, and 9 bases had no gene match. The CDR3 covers 15 residues. The germline CDR1 and CDR2 sequences are SGHTA and FQGNSA. The CDR3 is CASSFLPGGRETQYF. In DNA, the CDR3 is TGTGCCAGCAGCTTTCTTCCGGGGGGACGGGAGACCCAGTACTTC.

This clonotype occurred a few times. This chain uses TRBV28 with TRBJ2-1; 9 bases align to TRBD1. This CDR3 has 15 residues. Per germline, CDR1 MDHEN and CDR2 SYDVKM. V dropped 4 bases and J dropped 5; count of bases not matched to a gene: 6. The CDR3 sequence is CASSSPGQGDNEQFF. DNA for the CDR3: TGTGCCAGCAGTTCTCCGGGACAGGGAGACAATGAGCAGTTCTTC.

This clonotype has more than one count but fewer than ten. The chain carries TRBV6-2 or TRBV6-3 and TRBJ2-6; D is undetermined. The CDR3 is 17 amino acids. Germline V gene data show CDR1 as MNHEY and CDR2 as SVGEGT. V dropped 5 bases and J dropped 4 bases, with 18 bases sitting between them. The CDR3 reads CASSLDTDLSGANVLTF. The CDR3 DNA follows: TGTGCCAGCAGTCTTGACACGGATCTATCGGGGGCCAACGTCCTGACTTTC.